This T cell receptor beta chain was profiled in a study of shared clonotypes between healthy human individuals. A single count supports this clone. Germline lookup yields CDR1 SGHDT and CDR2 YYEEEE. After removal of 4 bases from V and 2 bases from J, the junction contained 12 bases not matched to a gene. The CDR3 is 18 residues long. Repertoires were generated with immunoSEQ multiplex PCR, while TCRdb's copy carries only in-frame clones and drops some. The profile shows about 2 million clones, roughly 94% of them singletons. The gene calls are TRBV5-6 and TRBJ2-6, with TRBD2 matching 7 bases. The receptor's source is a man between 18 and 29 years old in good health. The sequencing input was naive CD4+ T cells sorted from blood. Subset denoted: CD45RA+ positively selected. DNA of the CDR3: TGTGCCAGCAGCGTACCTTGGGAGGGAATCGCTGGGGCCAACGTCCTGACTTTC. It is translated as CASSVPWEGIAGANVLTF.